The 3 T cell receptor beta chains below were found in one sample sequenced in a study of cytomegalovirus exposure and HLA in healthy donors. The PCR used 60 Vbeta and 13 Jbeta primers. Data came from immunoSEQ multiplex PCR; TCRdb stores just in-frame clones and leaves some out. The sample lists tens of thousands of clones, 70% to 85% occurring once. The source material was PBMCs. The receptors derive from a human donor in good health.

This clone was seen once. This chain links TRBV5-1 with TRBJ1-2; 11 bases are shared with TRBD1. The germline CDR1 and CDR2 sequences are SGHRS and YFSETQ. This CDR3 region has 14 residues. The V gene end was trimmed by 0 bases and the J gene end by 8 bases; junction bases not matched to a gene: 3. CDR3 in amino acids: CASSLAGTGGGYTF. The CDR3, as DNA: TGCGCCAGCAGCTTGGCGGGGACAGGGGGAGGCTACACCTTC.

V gene TRBV19 combines with J gene TRBJ2-7; 9 bases agree with TRBD1. The length of the CDR3 is 15 residues. From germline, CDR1 is LNHDA and CDR2 SQIVND (reference sequence). With V trimmed by 3 bases and J by 3 bases, 6 bases remained unmatched. The CDR3 protein is CASSIARDRDYEQYF. The CDR3 DNA reads as TGTGCCAGTAGTATCGCCCGGGACAGGGACTACGAGCAGTACTTC.

This chain links TRBV7-2 with TRBJ2-5; TRBD2 aligns across 7 bases. Germline CDR1 is SGHTA and CDR2 is FQGNSA. This CDR3 has 15 residues. V gave up 1 base and J gave up 1 base; unmatched junction bases: 3. This CDR3 reads CASSLVRGGQETQYF. The CDR3 DNA follows: TGTGCCAGCAGCTTAGTCCGCGGGGGCCAAGAGACCCAGTACTTC.